Listed below are T cell receptor beta chains from one sample, sequenced in a study of beta chain features in type 1 diabetes. Method: immunoSEQ multiplex PCR; TCRdb's copy keeps in-frame clones and lacks some. The repertoire holds 300,000 to 350,000 clones, roughly 8% seen once, with less than 0.45% in the top ten. Sequenced: central memory CD4+ T cells from blood. The receptors stem from a woman younger than 35 in good health. The CDR3 runs from the conserved cysteine through the conserved F or W. The D gene is left open where the match is weak. The listing skips clone size in some rows; elsewhere it reads once, few, many or a size class.

TRBV6-1	TRBJ2-1	TRBD1	-	TGTGCCAGCAGTGAAAGGGGACAGGGCTCCTACAATGAGCAGTTCTTC	CASSERGQGSYNEQFF
TRBV7-2	TRBJ2-7	-	-	TGTGCCAGCAGCTTAGTAGGAGGGACCTCCTACGAGCAGTACTTC	CASSLVGGTSYEQYF
TRBV5-1	TRBJ2-7	TRBD2	-	TGCGCCAGCAGCTTGGGACTAGCCAAAACCTACGAGCAGTACTTC	CASSLGLAKTYEQYF
TRBV14	TRBJ2-5	TRBD2	-	TGTGCCAGCAGCCAACTAGCGGGAGTTAAGACCCAGTACTTC	CASSQLAGVKTQYF
TRBV4-3	TRBJ2-6	-	few	TGCGCCAGCAGTCTGGAATGGGTGGACGGCTCTGGGGCCAACGTCCTGACTTTC	CASSLEWVDGSGANVLTF
TRBV6-5	TRBJ2-1	-	few	TGTGCCAGCAGTTCCCAGGGTAATGAGCAGTTCTTC	CASSSQGNEQFF
TRBV27	TRBJ2-3	-	-	TGTGCCAGCAGTACCAGAGTGGGGCACACAGATACGCAGTATTTT	CASSTRVGHTDTQYF
TRBV18	TRBJ2-1	TRBD2	-	TGTGCCAGCTCACCACCGTTACTAGCGGGAGCGGCTGAGCAGTTCTTC	CASSPPLLAGAAEQFF
TRBV11-2	TRBJ1-1	-	-	TGTGCCAGCCGGGCCCGTGGCAGCCCGAACACTGAAGCTTTCTTT	CASRARGSPNTEAFF
TRBV9	TRBJ2-5	-	few	TGTGCCAGCAGCGTAGCTGACGGGAAAGAGACCCAGTACTTC	CASSVADGKETQYF
TRBV28	TRBJ1-2	-	many	TGTGCCAGCAGTATTCCCCAGAGCGAGTATGGCTACACCTTC	CASSIPQSEYGYTF
TRBV6-6	TRBJ2-1	-	few	TGTGCCAGCAGATATCAGGGGAGGGATGAGCAGTTCTTC	CASRYQGRDEQFF
TRBV5-4	TRBJ1-2	-	few	TGTGCCAGCAGCACCGACAGGAGCTATGGCTACACCTTC	CASSTDRSYGYTF
TRBV4-3	TRBJ2-3	-	-	TGCGCCAGCAGCCAAGATTTCGGGAGCTATACGCAGTATTTT	CASSQDFGSYTQYF
TRBV4-1	TRBJ2-7	-	few	TGCGCCAGCAGCCAAGCTAAGGGCTACGAGCAGTACTTC	CASSQAKGYEQYF
TRBV18	TRBJ2-5	-	many	TGTGCCAGCTCACCCCGGCGGGGCCCAGAGACCCAGTACTTC	CASSPRRGPETQYF
TRBV28	TRBJ2-7	TRBD1	few	TGTGCCAGTAAGGGACAGAATTCCTACGAGCAGTACTTC	CASKGQNSYEQYF
TRBV2	TRBJ1-3	-	many	TGTGCCAGCAGTGAACAGATACTCTCTGGAAACACCATATATTTT	CASSEQILSGNTIYF
TRBV29-1	TRBJ2-5	-	few	TGCAGCGTTGCTAAGTCAGGGTCGTGGGAGCAGTACTTC	CSVAKSGSWEQYF
TRBV9	TRBJ2-5	-	-	TGTGCCAGCAGCGCCGACGGCAGCCGGTTCCAAGAGACCCAGTACTTC	CASSADGSRFQETQYF
TRBV7-2	TRBJ2-2	-	many	TGTGCCAGCAGCTTCACAGGACATTCGAACACCGGGGAGCTGTTTTTT	CASSFTGHSNTGELFF
TRBV27	TRBJ2-7	-	-	TGTGCCAGCAGACCCCCGCCGGGGAGAGTCGATAAGCTCGTCTACGAGCAGTACTTC	CASRPPPGRVDKLVYEQYF
TRBV5-6	TRBJ2-5	TRBD2	-	TGTGCCAGCAGCTTGGGCGTAGCGGGAGGACAAGAGACCCAGTACTTC	CASSLGVAGGQETQYF
TRBV10-3	TRBJ1-1	-	few	TGTGCCACTGTCGGTGGGAATCCTTACACTGAAGCTTTCTTT	CATVGGNPYTEAFF
TRBV4-1	TRBJ2-5	TRBD1	-	TGCGCCAGCAGCCTAGCTTCGCGGACAGGGGAGACCCAGTACTTC	CASSLASRTGETQYF
TRBV2	TRBJ2-5	TRBD2	-	TGTGCCAGCAGTGAATGGGGGGGTTTGAGCGAGACCCAGTACTTC	CASSEWGGLSETQYF
TRBV4-2	TRBJ2-1	TRBD2	-	TGTGCCAGCAGCCAGGGTAGCGGGAGGGGATACAATGAGCAGTTCTTC	CASSQGSGRGYNEQFF
TRBV7-8	TRBJ1-2	-	few	TGTGCCAGCAGCTTAGGTACAGGGACTTATGGCTACACCTTC	CASSLGTGTYGYTF
TRBV7-2	TRBJ2-5	TRBD2	few	TGTGCCAGCACCACGCCTAAACTAGCGGGAGGCTCGGGGGAGACCCAGTACTTC	CASTTPKLAGGSGETQYF
TRBV18	TRBJ2-2	-	many	TGTGCCAGCTCACCACCACAGGGACGGGACACCGGGGAGCTGTTTTTT	CASSPPQGRDTGELFF
TRBV7-2	TRBJ1-5	TRBD1	many	TGTGCCAGCAGCAGACAGGGGGGCAATCAGCCCCAGCATTTT	CASSRQGGNQPQHF
TRBV10-3	TRBJ2-7	-	many	TGTGCCATCAGACCCCCTTGGTCCTACGAGCAGTACTTC	CAIRPPWSYEQYF
TRBV6-5	TRBJ1-1	-	few	TGTGCCAGCAGTTACTCCCAGGGGAGCACTGAAGCTTTCTTT	CASSYSQGSTEAFF
TRBV6-1	TRBJ2-5	-	-	TGTGCCAGCAGTTATGGTACACCCGGCGAGACCCAGTACTTC	CASSYGTPGETQYF
TRBV6-1	TRBJ2-1	TRBD2	few	TGTGCCAGCAGTGAAATATTGGGCGGGAGGGCCGGTTCCAATGAGCAGTTCTTC	CASSEILGGRAGSNEQFF
TRBV14	TRBJ2-3	-	many	TGTGCCAGCAGCCAAGACCTTAGGACAGATACGCAGTATTTT	CASSQDLRTDTQYF
TRBV28	TRBJ2-7	TRBD2	few	TGTGCCAGCAGCCCGGGGACTAGCGGGGCCGGAGAGCGGTACTTC	CASSPGTSGAGERYF
TRBV14	TRBJ1-2	-	-	TGTGCCAGCAGCCCCGACAGGTCCTATGGCTACACCTTC	CASSPDRSYGYTF
TRBV7-6	TRBJ2-7	-	-	TGTGCCAGCAGCTTAGGGCATGGGGGCCAGGACGAGCAGTACTTC	CASSLGHGGQDEQYF
TRBV18	TRBJ2-1	TRBD1	many	TGTGCCAGCTCACCACCGGACAGGGCCAATGAGCAGTTCTTC	CASSPPDRANEQFF
TRBV28	TRBJ1-5	TRBD1	-	TGTGCCAGCAGACGAACAGGGGGGGACAATCAGCCCCAGCATTTT	CASRRTGGDNQPQHF
TRBV4-3	TRBJ2-5	TRBD2	many	TGCGCCAGCAGCCAGGGCGGCAGCGGGAGGGCCCAAGAGACCCAGTACTTC	CASSQGGSGRAQETQYF
TRBV4-3	TRBJ2-1	-	few	TGCGCCAGCAGCCAAGAACCCGGTCGGTCCTACAATGAGCAGTTCTTC	CASSQEPGRSYNEQFF
TRBV7-2	TRBJ2-1	-	-	TGTGCCAGCTGCCGACCGGGACTTCGCAATGAGCAGTTCTTC	CASCRPGLRNEQFF